The rows below give T cell receptor beta chains drawn from one sample of a study of T cells in Graves' hyperthyroidism and ophthalmopathy. TCRdb reanalysed the multiplex PCR reads using MiXCR and keeps one entry per CDR3 protein. The sample lists more than 350,000 distinct CDR3 sequences, 17% occurring once. Source material: blood. These receptors were taken from a woman aged 30 to 39 with Graves' hyperthyroidism that later progressed to Graves' ophthalmopathy. CDR3s include the opening cysteine and the closing phenylalanine or tryptophan. The D gene is left open where the match is weak. The listing skips clone size in some rows; elsewhere it reads once, few, many or a size class.

TRBD1	TRBJ1-5	TRBV13	-	CASSAQGMQPQHF	TGTGCCAGCAGCGCACAGGGGATGCAGCCCCAGCATTTT
TRBD1	TRBJ2-7	TRBV5-1	many	CASSPQWDRSYEQYF	TGCGCCAGCAGCCCACAATGGGACAGATCCTACGAGCAGTACTTC
-	TRBJ1-4	TRBV12-3/TRBV12-4	many	CATRSNEKLFF	TGTGCCACCAGAAGTAATGAAAAACTGTTTTTT
-	TRBJ2-7	TRBV5-8	-	CASSSNPSPIHEQYF	TGTGCCAGCAGCTCCAACCCTTCCCCGATCCACGAGCAGTACTTC
-	TRBJ1-2	TRBV2	few	CASSGGGSGYGYTF	TGTGCCAGCAGTGGCGGGGGATCGGGCTATGGCTACACCTTC
-	TRBJ2-5	TRBV28	-	CASSPGDQETQYF	TGTGCCAGCAGTCCCGGAGACCAAGAGACCCAGTACTTC
TRBD2	TRBJ2-7	TRBV13	many	CASSLEVGVAGSYEQYF	TGTGCCAGCAGCTTAGAGGTCGGGGTAGCGGGATCCTACGAGCAGTACTTC
-	TRBJ1-6	TRBV3-1	few	CASSQMIGPLHF	TGTGCCAGCAGCCAGATGATAGGACCTCTCCACTTT
-	TRBJ2-5	TRBV4-1	many	CASSQSSGDYETQYF	TGCGCCAGCAGCCAATCCTCAGGGGATTATGAGACCCAGTACTTC
-	TRBJ2-2	TRBV24-1	-	CATRAPVGTPNTGELFF	TGTGCCACCAGGGCCCCCGTGGGGACACCGAACACCGGGGAGCTGTTTTTT
-	TRBJ2-7	TRBV20-1	many	CSARRFGIASREQYF	TGCAGTGCTAGGAGATTCGGGATTGCATCGCGCGAGCAGTACTTC
-	TRBJ2-5	TRBV5-1	many	CASSLWGQEQETQYF	TGCGCCAGCAGCTTGTGGGGGCAGGAGCAAGAGACCCAGTACTTC
-	TRBJ2-1	TRBV5-1	many	CASRGGQDLQEQFF	TGCGCCAGCCGAGGTGGGCAAGACCTACAGGAGCAGTTCTTC
-	TRBJ1-2	TRBV27	many	CASSKTGGGYGYTF	TGTGCCAGCAGTAAGACTGGAGGAGGCTATGGCTACACCTTC
TRBD1	TRBJ1-2	TRBV2	many	CASTDPRTGENTF	TGTGCCAGCACCGACCCTCGGACAGGGGAAAACACCTTC
-	TRBJ1-2	TRBV5-4	-	CASSSHPAGLYYGYTF	TGTGCCAGCAGTTCGCATCCGGCAGGTTTATACTATGGCTACACCTTC
-	TRBJ2-1	TRBV10-3	many	CAIGKGNNNEQFF	TGTGCCATCGGGAAGGGTAATAACAATGAGCAGTTCTTC
-	TRBJ2-5	TRBV29-1	few	CSVAGLGGPETQYF	TGCAGCGTTGCGGGTTTGGGGGGGCCGGAGACCCAGTACTTC
TRBD2	TRBJ2-7	TRBV5-1	many	CASSPLGGTSPYEQYF	TGCGCCAGCAGCCCTCTCGGGGGGACTAGCCCTTACGAGCAGTACTTC
TRBD1	TRBJ1-2	TRBV27	few	CASSPMDRGWNYGYTF	TGTGCCAGCAGTCCAATGGACAGGGGGTGGAATTATGGCTACACCTTC
TRBD2	TRBJ2-1	TRBV11-2	many	CASSYAGVGYNEQFF	TGTGCCAGCAGCTACGCGGGAGTCGGGTACAATGAGCAGTTCTTC
TRBD1	TRBJ2-7	TRBV7-9	many	CASTPRAGQGWREQYF	TGTGCCAGCACTCCGCGTGCGGGACAGGGTTGGCGCGAGCAGTACTTC
-	TRBJ1-2	TRBV25-1	-	CASSAWGRGYTF	TGTGCCAGCAGTGCGTGGGGACGGGGCTACACCTTC
-	TRBJ1-2	TRBV30	-	CAWRPKTGVHANYGYTF	TGTGCCTGGAGACCAAAGACAGGCGTGCACGCTAACTATGGCTACACCTTC
-	TRBJ1-2	TRBV28	many	CASSPARWRNVPNYGYTF	TGTGCCAGCAGTCCCGCTCGGTGGCGGAACGTACCTAACTATGGCTACACCTTC
-	TRBJ1-1	TRBV2	many	CASKYEMNTEAFF	TGTGCCAGCAAGTACGAGATGAACACTGAAGCTTTCTTT
TRBD1	TRBJ1-3	TRBV7-9	-	CASSLVGQGAGNTIYF	TGTGCCAGCAGCTTAGTGGGACAGGGAGCTGGAAACACCATATATTTT
TRBD1	TRBJ1-6	TRBV2	many	CASSLDRNSPLHF	TGTGCCAGCAGCCTGGACAGGAATTCACCCCTCCACTTT
-	TRBJ1-1	TRBV10-2	-	CAGGVGVTEAFF	TGCGCCGGCGGGGTGGGTGTCACTGAAGCTTTCTTT
-	TRBJ2-5	TRBV11-2	-	CASSTFGQFQETQYF	TGTGCCAGCAGCACGTTCGGACAGTTCCAAGAGACCCAGTACTTC
-	TRBJ2-7	TRBV29-1	-	CSVVAYEQYF	TGCAGCGTTGTGGCCTACGAGCAGTACTTC
TRBD2	TRBJ2-7	TRBV20-1	-	CSARGGIVEQYF	TGCAGTGCTAGGGGGGGGATCGTCGAGCAGTACTTC
TRBD1	TRBJ2-2	TRBV7-2	many	CASSRRTGRAGELFF	TGTGCCAGCAGCCGGCGGACAGGCCGGGCCGGGGAGCTGTTTTTT
-	TRBJ1-1	TRBV19	-	CATNSYIEAFF	TGTGCCACTAATTCCTACATTGAAGCTTTCTTT
-	TRBJ1-1	TRBV7-2	-	CASSLSPLGMNTEAFF	TGTGCCAGCAGCTTAAGCCCGCTGGGCATGAACACTGAAGCTTTCTTT
-	TRBJ1-3	TRBV27	-	CASTAIGETGNTIYF	TGTGCCAGCACCGCTATCGGGGAAACGGGAAACACCATATATTTT
-	TRBJ2-5	TRBV5-1	many	CASSPGDKQETQYF	TGCGCCAGCAGCCCCGGTGACAAGCAAGAGACCCAGTACTTC
-	TRBJ1-3	TRBV4-1	-	CASSQERVGNTIYF	TGCGCCAGCAGCCAAGAAAGAGTGGGAAACACCATATATTTT
-	TRBJ2-3	TRBV12-3/TRBV12-4	many	CASSLPGRRSTDTQYF	TGTGCCAGCAGTTTACCCGGCAGGCGGTCAACAGATACGCAGTATTTT
-	TRBJ1-2	TRBV19	many	CASSIETGPYGYTF	TGTGCCAGTAGTATCGAGACAGGCCCCTATGGCTACACCTTC
TRBD2	TRBJ2-1	TRBV27	many	CASHLTGGVEQFF	TGTGCCAGTCATTTGACGGGGGGAGTCGAGCAGTTCTTC
-	TRBJ2-5	TRBV7-3	many	CASSLSIWGRVRETQYF	TGTGCCAGCAGCTTATCCATCTGGGGGCGGGTGCGGGAGACCCAGTACTTC
-	TRBJ2-1	TRBV12-5	-	CASGFQGGSYNEQFF	TGTGCTAGTGGTTTTCAAGGGGGCTCCTACAATGAGCAGTTCTTC
TRBD1	TRBJ2-5	TRBV29-1	many	CSVHLGRTGPAGETQYF	TGCAGCGTCCATTTAGGCCGGACAGGGCCCGCAGGAGAGACCCAGTACTTC
TRBD1	TRBJ2-1	TRBV29-1	-	CSVEDLPGGVRVSSYNEQSF	TGCAGCGTTGAAGATCTTCCAGGGGGCGTAAGGGTGAGCTCCTACAATGAGCAGTCCTTC